Listed below are T cell receptor beta chains from one sample, sequenced in a study of T cell responses to AZD1222 COVID-19 vaccine. Data came from immunoSEQ multiplex PCR; TCRdb stores just in-frame clones and leaves some out. The sample consists of approximately 150,000 clones, 90% to 95% of them appearing once. Here the sequenced sample was peripheral blood, taken 28 days after the second AZD1222 dose. The receptors here all came from an adult who received the AZD1222 COVID-19 vaccine. CDR3s include the opening cysteine and the closing phenylalanine or tryptophan. Each record gives: V gene, J gene, clone size, D gene, CDR3 protein, CDR3 DNA. D genes are given only for firm matches. Size is stated for part of the rows, as once, few or many counts, or as a class when the clone is expanded.

>TRBV9|TRBJ2-7|-|TRBD1
CASSFMETGTEQYF
TGTGCCAGCAGCTTCATGGAGACAGGGACCGAGCAGTACTTC
>TRBV7-9|TRBJ1-6|-|TRBD1
CASSSQGGNSPLHF
TGTGCCAGCAGCTCCCAGGGGGGGAATTCACCCCTCCACTTT
>TRBV2|TRBJ1-3|-|-
CASSTYREGDTIYF
TGTGCCAGCAGTACCTACAGGGAGGGGGACACCATATATTTT
>TRBV3-1/TRBV3-2|TRBJ2-2|-|TRBD1
CASSHDRGTNTGELFF
TGTGCCAGCAGCCACGACAGGGGGACTAACACCGGGGAGCTGTTTTTT
>TRBV2|TRBJ2-2|-|TRBD2
CASSDLAGTGELFF
TGTGCCAGCAGTGACCTAGCGGGAACCGGGGAGCTGTTTTTT
>TRBV18|TRBJ1-5|few|-
CASSGGDQPQHF
TGTGCCAGCTCAGGGGGCGATCAGCCCCAGCATTTT
>TRBV6-5|TRBJ1-1|-|-
CATVWGMNTEAFF
TGTGCCACCGTTTGGGGGATGAACACTGAAGCTTTCTTT
>TRBV15|TRBJ1-3|-|-
CATSRGGRAGNTIYF
TGTGCCACCAGCAGGGGAGGGCGTGCTGGAAACACCATATATTTT
>TRBV5-5|TRBJ1-2|-|TRBD1
CASSLQGALGDTF
TGTGCCAGCAGCTTACAGGGGGCCCTCGGCGACACCTTC
>TRBV3-1/TRBV3-2|TRBJ1-5|-|-
CASSQGQIVRPQHF
TGTGCCAGCAGCCAAGGACAGATTGTAAGGCCCCAGCATTTT
>TRBV5-1|TRBJ2-7|-|-
CASRKGAYEQYF
TGCGCCAGCAGGAAAGGGGCGTACGAGCAGTACTTC
>TRBV12-3/TRBV12-4|TRBJ1-5|-|TRBD1
CASSTDRVQPQHF
TGTGCCAGCAGTACTGACAGGGTGCAGCCCCAGCATTTT
>TRBV12-5|TRBJ2-1|-|-
CASGLDSNEQFF
TGTGCTAGTGGTTTGGACAGCAATGAGCAGTTCTTC
>TRBV9|TRBJ1-3|-|TRBD1
CASSARGQGSGNTIYF
TGTGCCAGCAGCGCCCGGGGACAGGGGTCCGGAAACACCATATATTTT
>TRBV7-9|TRBJ1-3|-|-
CASSLGRVRPSGNTIYF
TGTGCCAGCAGCTTAGGGCGGGTGCGTCCCTCTGGAAACACCATATATTTT
>TRBV9|TRBJ1-4|-|-
CASSVGQGGEKLFF
TGTGCCAGCAGCGTAGGGCAGGGAGGGGAAAAACTGTTTTTT
>TRBV6-1|TRBJ2-7|few|TRBD1
CASSGLPGTGGDEQYF
TGTGCCAGCAGTGGCTTACCCGGGACAGGGGGCGACGAGCAGTACTTC
>TRBV2|TRBJ1-6|-|-
CASKRGNSPLHF
TGTGCCAGCAAGAGGGGGAATTCACCCCTCCACTTT
>TRBV5-1|TRBJ1-3|-|TRBD1
CASSVQGAIGNTIYF
TGCGCCAGCAGCGTACAGGGGGCGATAGGAAACACCATATATTTT
>TRBV18|TRBJ1-3|-|-
CASSPRGDGNTIYF
TGTGCCAGCTCACCCCGGGGGGATGGAAACACCATATATTTT
>TRBV14|TRBJ2-3|-|-
CASSPDPTDTQYF
TGTGCCAGCAGCCCGGACCCCACAGATACGCAGTATTTT
>TRBV28|TRBJ1-5|-|-
CASSLIGGRVWDNDNQPQHF
TGTGCCAGCAGTTTAATCGGCGGCAGGGTCTGGGATAATGACAATCAGCCCCAGCATTTT
>TRBV5-5|TRBJ1-1|once|TRBD1
CASSVTGDHTEAFF
TGTGCCAGCAGCGTCACAGGGGACCACACTGAAGCTTTCTTT
>TRBV19|TRBJ1-2|-|-
CASSIQTGLSGYTF
TGTGCCAGTAGTATCCAGACAGGCCTAAGCGGCTACACCTTC
>TRBV6-5|TRBJ1-6|-|-
CASKGPYNSPLHF
TGTGCCAGCAAGGGACCTTATAATTCACCCCTCCACTTT
>TRBV6-5|TRBJ1-1|-|TRBD1
CASRDRQGSTEAFF
TGTGCCAGCAGAGACCGACAGGGTAGCACTGAAGCTTTCTTT
>TRBV9|TRBJ1-6|-|TRBD1
CASSGAQGAPNSPLHF
TGTGCCAGCAGCGGAGCACAGGGGGCTCCCAATTCACCCCTCCACTTT
>TRBV6-1|TRBJ1-2|once|-
CASSEGRGYGYTF
TGTGCCAGCAGTGAAGGGCGGGGCTATGGCTACACCTTC
>TRBV2|TRBJ1-2|few|-
CASSESRRGAYGYTF
TGTGCCAGCAGTGAGTCCCGAAGAGGGGCTTATGGCTACACCTTC
>TRBV13|TRBJ1-5|-|-
CASSRRNQPQHF
TGTGCCAGCAGCCGCAGGAATCAGCCCCAGCATTTT
>TRBV6-5|TRBJ2-3|-|-
CASRNGRGSDTQYF
TGTGCCAGCAGAAACGGTCGGGGGTCAGATACGCAGTATTTT